The clone carrying this T cell receptor beta chain was seen at least ten times. This sample was taken from a study of early T cells in non-severe SARS-CoV-2 infection. Each CDR3 protein is one row after TCRdb ran MiXCR on the 5' RACE reads. This sample carries some 38,000 distinct CDR3 sequences, about 3.9% of them seen once, and the ten largest clones take about a tenth. This CDR3 has 14 residues. Germline CDR1 and CDR2: SEHNR and FQNEAQ (reference sequence). With V trimmed by 6 bases and J by 6 bases, 5 bases remained unmatched. This chain connects TRBV7-9 to TRBJ2-2, with 9 bases identical to TRBD1. The sequence derives from an adult who was a healthcare worker with PCR-confirmed SARS-CoV-2 infection or an uninfected control (not recorded which). The sequenced material came from whole blood. CDR3 loop: CASSIDRGSGELFF. The CDR3 DNA follows: TGTGCCAGCAGTATCGACAGGGGGTCCGGGGAGCTGTTTTTT. The complete variable domain, with remaining parts taken from reference TRBV7-9 and TRBJ2-2, reads DTGVSQNPRHKITKRGQNVTFRCDPISEHNRLYWYRQTLGQGPEFLTYFQNEAQLEKSRLLSDRFSAERPKGSFSTLEIQRTEQGDSAMYLCASSIDRGSGELFFGEGSRLTVL.